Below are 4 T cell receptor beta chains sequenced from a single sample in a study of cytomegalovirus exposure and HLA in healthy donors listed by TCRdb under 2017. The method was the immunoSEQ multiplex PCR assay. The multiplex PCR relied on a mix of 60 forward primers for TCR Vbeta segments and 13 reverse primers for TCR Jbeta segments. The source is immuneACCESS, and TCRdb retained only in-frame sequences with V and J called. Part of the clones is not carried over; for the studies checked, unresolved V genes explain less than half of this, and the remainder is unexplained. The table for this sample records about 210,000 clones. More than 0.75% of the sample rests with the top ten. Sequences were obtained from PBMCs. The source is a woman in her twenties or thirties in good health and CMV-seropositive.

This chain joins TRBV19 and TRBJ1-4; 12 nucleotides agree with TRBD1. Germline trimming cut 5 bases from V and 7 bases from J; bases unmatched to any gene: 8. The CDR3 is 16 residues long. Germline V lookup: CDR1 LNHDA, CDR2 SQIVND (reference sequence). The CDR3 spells CASSEGQGAKGEKLFF. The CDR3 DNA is TGTGCCAGTAGTGAGGGACAGGGGGCGAAAGGTGAAAAACTGTTTTTT.

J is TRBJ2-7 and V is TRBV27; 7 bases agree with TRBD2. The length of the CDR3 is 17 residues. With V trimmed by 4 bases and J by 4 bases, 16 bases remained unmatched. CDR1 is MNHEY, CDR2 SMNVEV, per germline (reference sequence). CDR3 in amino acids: CASSSPRGRAFLYEQYF. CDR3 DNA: TGTGCCAGCAGTTCCCCTCGGGGGAGGGCCTTCTTGTACGAGCAGTACTTC.

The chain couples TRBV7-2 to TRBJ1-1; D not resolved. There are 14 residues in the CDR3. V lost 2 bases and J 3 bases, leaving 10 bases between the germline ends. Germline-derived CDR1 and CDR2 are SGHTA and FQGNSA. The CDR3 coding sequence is TGTGCCAGCAGCTTAAGGACCGGGGACACTGAAGCTTTCTTT. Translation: CASSLRTGDTEAFF.

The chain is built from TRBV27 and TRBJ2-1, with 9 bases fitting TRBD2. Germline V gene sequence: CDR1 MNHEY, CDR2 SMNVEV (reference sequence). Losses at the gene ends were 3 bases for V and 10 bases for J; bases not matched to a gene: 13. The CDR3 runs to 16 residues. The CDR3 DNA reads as TGTGCCAGCAGTTTGCTAGCGGGATCCAAGGGGGGAGAGCAGTTCTTC. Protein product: CASSLLAGSKGGEQFF.